This T cell receptor (beta chain) was observed in a study of Tregs in tolerant kidney transplant recipients. Study-wide findings and caveats: Biological reproducibility was not directly addressed in this study. Tolerant patients' donor-specific Tregs expanded beyond overall Tregs, suggesting antigen-driven growth. Activated donor B cell expansion appeared to reveal the most relevant donor-specific TCRbeta repertoire.

Deletions cut 0 bases from V and 5 bases from J, with 15 bases between. The CDR3 extends over 16 amino acids. Germline CDR1 reads SGHRS; CDR2 reads YFSETQ. On this clone: What it binds is unknown. Read data end 3 residues before the CDR3 end; the end is taken from the germline J gene.

TCRdb's copy holds only in-frame clones and misses some; the assay was immunoSEQ multiplex PCR. The table lists about 52,000 clones. Thawed PBMCs were FACS-sorted into unstimulated CD4+CD25+CD127- regulatory T cells, CD4+CD25- non-regulatory cells, CD4 and CD8 cells. The source is a human donor who received a combined kidney and bone marrow transplant. The sequences come from CD4+ T cells from blood, collected before the transplant. The J gene is TRBJ1-5, the V gene TRBV5-1; D is unclear. CDR3 DNA (partial): TGCGCCAGCAGCTTGGTTACAGAAGAGTTCGATCAGCCC. Residues: CASSLVTEEFDQP. The entire CDR3 sequence reads CASSLVTEEFDQPQHF.